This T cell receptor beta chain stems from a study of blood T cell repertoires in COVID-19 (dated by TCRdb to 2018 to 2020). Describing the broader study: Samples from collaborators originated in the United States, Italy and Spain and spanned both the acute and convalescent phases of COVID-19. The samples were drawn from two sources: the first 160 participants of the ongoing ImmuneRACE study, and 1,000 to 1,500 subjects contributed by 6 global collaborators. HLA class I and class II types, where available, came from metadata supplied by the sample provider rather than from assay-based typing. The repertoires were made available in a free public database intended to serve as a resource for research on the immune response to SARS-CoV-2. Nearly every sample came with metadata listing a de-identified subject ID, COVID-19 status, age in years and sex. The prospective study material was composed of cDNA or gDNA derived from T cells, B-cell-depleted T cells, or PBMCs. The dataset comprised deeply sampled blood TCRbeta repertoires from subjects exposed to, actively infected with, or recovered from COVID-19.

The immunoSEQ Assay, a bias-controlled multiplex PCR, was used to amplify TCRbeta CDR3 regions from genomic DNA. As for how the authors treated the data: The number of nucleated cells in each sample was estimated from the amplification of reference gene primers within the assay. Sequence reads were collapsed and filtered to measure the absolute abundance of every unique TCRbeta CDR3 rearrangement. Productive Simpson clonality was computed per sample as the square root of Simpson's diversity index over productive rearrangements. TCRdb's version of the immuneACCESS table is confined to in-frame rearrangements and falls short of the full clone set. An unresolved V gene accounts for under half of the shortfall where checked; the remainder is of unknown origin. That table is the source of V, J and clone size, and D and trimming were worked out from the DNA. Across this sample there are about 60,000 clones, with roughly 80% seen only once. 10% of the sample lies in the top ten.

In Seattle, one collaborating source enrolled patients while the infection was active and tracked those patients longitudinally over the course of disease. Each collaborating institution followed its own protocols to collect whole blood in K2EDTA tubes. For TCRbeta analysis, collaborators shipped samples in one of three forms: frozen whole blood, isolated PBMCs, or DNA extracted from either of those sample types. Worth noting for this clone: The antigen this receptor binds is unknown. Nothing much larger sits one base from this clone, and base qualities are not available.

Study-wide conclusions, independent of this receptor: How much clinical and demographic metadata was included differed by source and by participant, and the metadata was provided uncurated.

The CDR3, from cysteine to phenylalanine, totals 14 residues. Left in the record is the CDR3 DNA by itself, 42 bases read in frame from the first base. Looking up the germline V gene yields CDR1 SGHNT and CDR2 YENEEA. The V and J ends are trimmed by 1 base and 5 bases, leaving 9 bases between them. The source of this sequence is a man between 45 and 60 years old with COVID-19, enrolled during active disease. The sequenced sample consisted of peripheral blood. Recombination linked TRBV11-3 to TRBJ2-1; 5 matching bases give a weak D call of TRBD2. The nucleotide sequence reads TGTGCCAGCAGCTTAGGTGGGAGCGACAATGAGCAGTTCTTC. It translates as CASSLGGSDNEQFF. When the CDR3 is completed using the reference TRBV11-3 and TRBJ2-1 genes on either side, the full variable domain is EAGVVQSPRYKIIEKKQPVAFWCNPISGHNTLYWYLQNLGQGPELLIRYENEEAVDDSQLPKDRFSAERLKGVDSTLKIQPAELGDSAVYLCASSLGGSDNEQFFGPGTRLTVL.